The TCR beta chain under discussion was sequenced for a study of immune characterization of retroperitoneal liposarcoma. Via MiXCR, TCRdb re-called the PCR reads, giving one row per CDR3 protein. The repertoire holds about 7,600 distinct CDR3 sequences, with roughly two fifths as singletons. Trimming pared 6 bases from V and 3 bases from J, leaving 15 bases between. Germline V gives CDR1 SGHNT, CDR2 YENEEA. CDR3 size: 14 residues. This clonotype is termed medium-sized (0.01 to 0.1%). This receptor was obtained from a male donor with retroperitoneal liposarcoma. The chain uses TRBV11-3 and TRBJ2-7; D not resolved. Sequenced sample: tumor tissue. The CDR3 DNA reads TGTGCCAGCAGTCCCCTCGGTGGTGGCTACGAGCAGTACTTC. Translated: CASSPLGGGYEQYF. The full variable domain, rest sourced from reference TRBV11-3 and TRBJ2-7, is EAGVVQSPRYKIIEKKQPVAFWCNPISGHNTLYWYLQNLGQGPELLIRYENEEAVDDSQLPKDRFSAERLKGVDSTLKIQPAELGDSAVYLCASSPLGGGYEQYFGPGTRLTVT.